What follows is one TCR beta chain and its context. The data belong to a study of OX40 agonist ivuxolimab in advanced cancers. TCRdb's copy holds only in-frame clones and misses some; the assay was immunoSEQ multiplex PCR. The sample carries approximately 45,000 clones, about 94% recorded once. Material: CD4+ or CD8+ T cells sorted from blood, obtained in a trial of the OX40 agonist ivuxolimab. The clonotype was recovered from an adult with an advanced solid tumor such as melanoma, head and neck, liver or kidney cancer.

CDR3 sequence (DNA): TGTGCCAGCAGTGTAAGCATGAACACTGAAGCTTTCTTT. It is translated as CASSVSMNTEAFF. The gene calls are TRBV28 and TRBJ1-1, with D unclear. Germline V gene data show CDR1 as MDHEN and CDR2 as SYDVKM. V lost 5 bases and J lost 0, with 7 bases in between. The CDR3 extends over 13 amino acids.